A single sample is the source of the 10 T cell receptor beta chains below, sequenced in a study of neurological immune-mediated disorders (dated by TCRdb to between 2018 and 2021). Receptor amplification or capture employed 5' RACE. Instrument on record: Illumina HiSeq 2500. TCRdb's own reprocessing of the public reads used fastp at Q25 and MiXCR and kept productive beta chains. Every CDR3 protein is listed once, alongside the most common genes and DNA of its rows. The table for this sample lists about 80,000 distinct CDR3 sequences; just over 5% of them were counted only once. The ten largest clones represent 2% to 2.5% of the sample. Sequenced input: PBMCs. The source of these receptors is a woman aged 25 to 39 with multiple sclerosis.

This clonotype has ten or more counts. The V and J genes are TRBV10-2 and TRBJ2-3; D may be TRBD2 (6 bases). The CDR3 has 17 amino acids. The V gene lost 0 bases and the J gene lost 7 bases, with 20 bases spanning the gap. The germline V gene encodes CDR1 WSHSY and CDR2 SAAADI. The CDR3 sequence is CASSESRSGVSIHTQYF. CDR3 bases: TGCGCCAGCAGTGAGTCAAGGTCGGGAGTCAGTATTCATACGCAGTATTTT.

This clonotype came up many times. V usage is TRBV20-1 and J usage is TRBJ2-3, with no clear D. Trimming stripped 2 bases from V and 0 bases from J, with 9 bases between. The CDR3 sequence is 14 residues long. The germline V gene encodes CDR1 DFQATT and CDR2 SNEGSKA (reference sequence). CDR3 region: CSARRPFSTDTQYF. Written as DNA, the CDR3 is TGCAGTGCTAGACGGCCATTTAGCACAGATACGCAGTATTTT.

This clonotype has more than one count but fewer than ten. The chain uses TRBV20-1 and TRBJ2-3, with D possibly matching TRBD2 (7 bases). The CDR3 length is 14 residues. From germline, CDR1 is DFQATT and CDR2 SNEGSKA (reference sequence). The ends were cut back, 6 bases at V and 2 bases at J, with 15 bases in the middle. The CDR3 loop reads CSAKRGGYTDTQYF. CDR3 DNA: TGCAGTGCAAAGAGGGGGGGCTACACAGATACGCAGTATTTT.

Only a few counts were recorded for this clonotype. The V call is TRBV12-3 or TRBV12-4, the J call TRBJ1-6; D is undetermined. Between the trimmed V and J ends, which lost 1 base and 4 bases, there was a span of 8 bases. This CDR3 is built from 15 residues. The CDR3, as DNA: TGTGCCAGCAGTTTAGTGGCAGGTTATAATTCACCCCTCCACTTT. It yields the protein CASSLVAGYNSPLHF.

At least ten counts were recorded for this clonotype. This chain joins TRBV20-1 and TRBJ1-1; D gene ambiguous. Trimming shortened V by 4 bases and J by 0 bases, and 9 bases separated the two germline ends. The germline V gene encodes CDR1 DFQATT and CDR2 SNEGSKA (reference sequence). CDR3 size: 13 residues. In DNA form, the CDR3 reads TGCAGTGCTATTCCTGTGGTGAACACTGAAGCTTTCTTT. It yields the protein CSAIPVVNTEAFF.

This clonotype appeared many times. The rearrangement links TRBV29-1 to TRBJ2-5; perhaps TRBD2 as D (5 bases). Deletions cut 8 bases from V and 5 bases from J, with 24 bases between. CDR1 and CDR2 from the germline V gene are SQVTM and ANQGSEA. The CDR3 sequence is 15 residues long. The CDR3 sequence: CSPCTDFLSEETQYF. In DNA form, the CDR3 reads TGCAGCCCCTGCACGGACTTCCTTTCGGAGGAGACCCAGTACTTC.

The CDR3 DNA follows: TGCAGTGCTGTTGACAGGGCCGCAAGCACCATATATTTT. It codes for CSAVDRAASTIYF. This rearrangement joins TRBV20-1 to TRBJ1-3, with 7 bases lining up with TRBD1. Germline assignment: CDR1 DFQATT and CDR2 SNEGSKA (reference sequence). V lost 5 bases, J lost 9 bases, and 10 bases stayed unmatched. The CDR3 totals 13 residues.

The rearrangement joins TRBV14 to TRBJ2-7, with TRBD2 matching 8 bases. There are 13 residues in the CDR3. Germline trimming cut 5 bases from V and 2 bases from J; bases unmatched to any gene: 2. Per germline, CDR1 SGHDN and CDR2 FVKESK. CDR3 sequence (DNA): TGTGCCAGCAGCAGAGCGGGAGCCTACGAGCAGTACTTC. Encoded protein: CASSRAGAYEQYF. Full variable domain (remainder filled in from reference TRBV14 and TRBJ2-7): EAGVTQFPSHSVIEKGQTVTLRCDPISGHDNLYWYRRVMGKEIKFLLHFVKESKQDESGMPNNRFLAERTGGTYSTLKVQPAELEDSGVYFCASSRAGAYEQYFGPGTRLTVT.

The table lists this clonotype with a few counts. V and J are TRBV3-1 and TRBJ2-1; D unclear. The V gene's germline CDR1 is LGHDT and CDR2 YNNKEL (reference sequence). This CDR3 is 12 amino acids long. V lost 3 bases, J lost 10 bases, and 10 bases lay in between. The CDR3 coding sequence is TGTGCCAGCAGCCATATGGGAAACGAGCAGTTCTTC. It translates to CASSHMGNEQFF.

About this clonotype: A read error may be the cause here, since a much bigger clone is one base away. The CDR3 here is CAYSLAGEHTQYF. Written as DNA, the CDR3 is TGTGCCTATTCCCTAGCGGGAGAACATACGCAGTATTTT. The rearrangement joins TRBV7-9 to TRBJ2-3, with 10 positions matching TRBD2. The germline CDR1 and CDR2 sequences are SEHNR and FQNEAQ (reference sequence). The CDR3 spans 13 residues. The V segment lost 11 bases and the J segment 7 bases; nucleotides outside the gene matches: 9.